This T cell receptor (beta chain) was identified during a study of technical replicates of blood from several donors. The repertoire was sequenced with immunoSEQ multiplex PCR; TCRdb's copy has only in-frame clones and lacks some. The sample has almost 55,000 clones; roughly 94% are singletons. The receptor's source is a human donor in good health. What was sequenced was T cells isolated from PBMCs.

The CDR3 DNA reads TGTGCCAGCAGTACTGTAAGACAGAAGTACGAGCAGTACTTC. Its translation: CASSTVRQKYEQYF. This chain uses TRBV6-5 with TRBJ2-7; TRBD1 might be the D (5 bases). This CDR3 region has 14 residues. Germline V gene sequence: CDR1 MNHEY, CDR2 SVGAGI. Trimming pared 5 bases from V and 4 bases from J, leaving 15 bases between.